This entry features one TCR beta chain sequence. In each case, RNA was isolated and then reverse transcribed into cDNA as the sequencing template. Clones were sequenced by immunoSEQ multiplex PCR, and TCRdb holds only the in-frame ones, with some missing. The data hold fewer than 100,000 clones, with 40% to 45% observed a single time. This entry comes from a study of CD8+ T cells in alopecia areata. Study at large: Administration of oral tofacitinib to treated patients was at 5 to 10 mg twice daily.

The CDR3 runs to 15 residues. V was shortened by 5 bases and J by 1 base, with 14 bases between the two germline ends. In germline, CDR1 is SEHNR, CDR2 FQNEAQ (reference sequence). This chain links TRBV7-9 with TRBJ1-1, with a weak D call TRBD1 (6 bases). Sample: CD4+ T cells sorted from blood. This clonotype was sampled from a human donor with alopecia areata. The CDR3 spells CASSRGDFENTEAFF. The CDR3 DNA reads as TGTGCCAGCAGCAGGGGGGACTTTGAGAACACTGAAGCTTTCTTT.